This T cell receptor beta chain came from a study of blood T cell repertoires in COVID-19. TCRdb's table, derived via immunoSEQ multiplex PCR, lists solely in-frame clones and lacks some. The table records roughly 110,000 clones, 84% of them present only once. The CDR3 is made up of 17 amino acids. The ends lost 2 bases at V and 3 bases at J; junction bases unmatched: 7. The germline V gene has CDR1 GTSNPN and CDR2 SVGIG (reference sequence). The J gene is TRBJ2-3, the V gene TRBV30; 14 nucleotides match TRBD2. Sample: peripheral blood. The TCR sequence derives from a human donor in a cohort sampled during active COVID-19. The CDR3 spells CAWSPLGLAGVTDTQYF. CDR3 DNA: TGTGCCTGGAGTCCCTTGGGACTAGCGGGAGTAACAGATACGCAGTATTTT.